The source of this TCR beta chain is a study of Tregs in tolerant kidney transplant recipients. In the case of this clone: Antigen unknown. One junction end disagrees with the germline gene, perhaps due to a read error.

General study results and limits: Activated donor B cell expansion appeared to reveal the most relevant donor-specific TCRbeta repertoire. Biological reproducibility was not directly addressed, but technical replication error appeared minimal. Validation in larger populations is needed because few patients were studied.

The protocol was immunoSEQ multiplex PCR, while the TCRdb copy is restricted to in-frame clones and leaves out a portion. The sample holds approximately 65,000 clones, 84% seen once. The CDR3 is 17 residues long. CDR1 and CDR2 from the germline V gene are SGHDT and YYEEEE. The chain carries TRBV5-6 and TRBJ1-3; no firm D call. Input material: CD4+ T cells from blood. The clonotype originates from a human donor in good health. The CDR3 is CASSLVGGHFSENTIYF. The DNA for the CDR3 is TGTGCCAGCAGCTTGGTAGGAGGGCACTTTTCTGAAAACACCATATATTTT.